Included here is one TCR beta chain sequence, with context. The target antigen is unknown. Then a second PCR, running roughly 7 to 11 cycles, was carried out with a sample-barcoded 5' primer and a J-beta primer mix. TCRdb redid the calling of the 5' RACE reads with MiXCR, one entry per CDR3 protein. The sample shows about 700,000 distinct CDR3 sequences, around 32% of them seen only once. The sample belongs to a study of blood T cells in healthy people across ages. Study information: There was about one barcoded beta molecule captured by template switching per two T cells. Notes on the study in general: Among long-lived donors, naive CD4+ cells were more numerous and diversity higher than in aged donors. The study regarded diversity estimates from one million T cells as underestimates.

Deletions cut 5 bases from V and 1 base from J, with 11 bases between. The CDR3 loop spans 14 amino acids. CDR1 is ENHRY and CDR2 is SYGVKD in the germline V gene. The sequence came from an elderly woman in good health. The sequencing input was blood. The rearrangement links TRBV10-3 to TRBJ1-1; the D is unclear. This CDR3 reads CAISKTGGNTEAFF. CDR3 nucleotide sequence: TGTGCCATCAGTAAGACCGGCGGGAACACTGAAGCTTTCTTT.